This is a list of T cell receptor beta chains from one sample in a study of control samples from healthy donors and cancer patients. Some clones are missing from TCRdb's copy, which holds only in-frame ones; the method was immunoSEQ multiplex PCR. This table holds roughly 120,000 clones, around 89% found once. The sample taken for sequencing was PBMCs. The receptors were gathered from a woman in her fifties or sixties with lung cancer. CDR3s include the opening cysteine and the closing phenylalanine or tryptophan. The D gene is left open where the match is weak. Clone sizes are given selectively: once, few, many, or a class where the clone is expanded.

>TRBV6-2/TRBV6-3|TRBJ1-5|-|-
CASSYEGPQHF
TGTGCCAGCAGTTACGAGGGTCCCCAGCATTTT
>TRBV5-5|TRBJ1-1|TRBD1|-
CASSLQGQGNTEAFF
TGTGCCAGCAGCTTGCAGGGACAGGGGAACACTGAAGCTTTCTTT
>TRBV5-1|TRBJ2-2|-|-
CASSADPFVTGELFF
TGCGCCAGCTCGGCGGATCCCTTTGTTACCGGGGAGCTGTTTTTT
>TRBV7-3|TRBJ2-1|-|-
CASSESEGYEQFF
TGTGCCAGCAGCGAGTCCGAGGGATATGAGCAGTTCTTC
>TRBV11-3|TRBJ2-5|-|-
CAAAWVPVGRRETQYF
TGTGCAGCAGCTTGGGTTCCGGTAGGTAGGCGGGAGACCCAGTACTTC
>TRBV7-9|TRBJ1-1|TRBD1|-
CASSLKGASNTEAFF
TGTGCCAGCAGCCTAAAGGGGGCGTCGAACACTGAAGCTTTCTTT
>TRBV21-1|TRBJ2-1|-|-
CASSKAFAGEQFF
TGTGCCAGCAGCAAAGCGTTCGCAGGTGAGCAGTTCTTC
>TRBV11-1|TRBJ1-2|-|-
CASSPTGYDGYTF
TGTGCCAGCAGCCCTACAGGGTACGATGGCTACACCTTC
>TRBV7-2|TRBJ2-7|TRBD2|-
CASSLWPGGVSYEQYF
TGTGCCAGCAGCTTATGGCCGGGGGGGGTATCCTACGAGCAGTACTTC
>TRBV6-2/TRBV6-3|TRBJ1-5|TRBD1|-
CASSSTGPQPQHF
TGTGCCAGCAGTTCGACAGGGCCTCAGCCCCAGCATTTT
>TRBV19|TRBJ2-1|-|-
CASSIQGDTGSYNEQFF
TGTGCCAGTAGTATTCAAGGGGACACCGGTTCCTACAATGAGCAGTTCTTC
>TRBV18|TRBJ2-7|TRBD2|-
CASSPEGLAGVVEQYF
TGTGCCAGCTCACCCGAGGGACTAGCGGGAGTAGTTGAGCAGTACTTC
>TRBV29-1|TRBJ1-2|TRBD1|few
CSAAGGLDYGYTF
TGCAGCGCCGCAGGGGGCCTAGACTATGGCTACACCTTC
>TRBV12-3/TRBV12-4|TRBJ1-3|-|-
CASSSPHGNTIYF
TGTGCCAGCAGTTCCCCCCACGGAAACACCATATATTTT
>TRBV2|TRBJ1-2|-|-
CASSYQGFYGYTF
TGTGCCAGCAGTTACCAGGGATTTTACGGCTACACCTTC
>TRBV7-9|TRBJ2-7|-|-
CASSLGVQGRSYEQYF
TGTGCCAGCAGCTTAGGTGTCCAGGGCCGCTCCTACGAGCAGTACTTC
>TRBV6-6|TRBJ1-1|TRBD1|-
CASRRDSPTEAFF
TGTGCCAGCAGAAGGGACAGCCCCACTGAAGCTTTCTTT
>TRBV6-5|TRBJ1-1|-|once
CASSYDAGEAEAFF
TGTGCCAGCAGTTACGATGCAGGGGAAGCTGAAGCTTTCTTT
>TRBV3-1/TRBV3-2|TRBJ2-1|TRBD2|-
CASSQRGGSLFF
TGTGCCAGCAGCCAACGGGGCGGGAGTTTATTCTTC
>TRBV5-1|TRBJ2-1|TRBD2|-
CASSLGGTTSSYNEQFF
TGCGCCAGCAGCTTGGGGGGGACTACAAGCTCCTACAATGAGCAGTTCTTC
>TRBV25-1|TRBJ1-6|-|-
CASSFAGRGSPLHF
TGTGCCAGCAGTTTTGCCGGCCGGGGTTCACCCCTCCACTTT
>TRBV27|TRBJ2-5|-|-
CASSKQDNQETQYF
TGTGCCAGCAGTAAGCAGGATAACCAAGAGACCCAGTACTTC
>TRBV10-1|TRBJ2-4|TRBD2|few
CASSDGLADLAKNIQYF
TGCGCCAGCAGTGACGGCCTAGCGGATCTAGCCAAAAACATTCAGTACTTC
>TRBV12-3/TRBV12-4|TRBJ2-7|-|many
CASTRRGALGQYF
TGTGCCAGCACCCGCCGAGGGGCTCTGGGGCAGTACTTC
>TRBV18|TRBJ1-4|TRBD1|-
CASSPEGQGNEKLFF
TGTGCCAGCTCACCAGAGGGACAGGGTAATGAAAAACTGTTTTTT
>TRBV18|TRBJ2-7|-|-
CASSPATSYEQYF
TGTGCCAGCTCACCGGCGACCTCCTACGAGCAGTACTTC
>TRBV20-1|TRBJ1-1|-|-
CSAREVTGAFF
TGCAGTGCTAGAGAGGTGACGGGAGCTTTCTTT
>TRBV5-1|TRBJ1-3|-|-
CASHSPPGNTIYF
TGCGCCAGCCACAGCCCCCCTGGAAACACCATATATTTT
>TRBV30|TRBJ2-7|TRBD1|-
CAWINRGNPYEQYF
TGTGCCTGGATTAACAGGGGAAACCCCTACGAGCAGTACTTC
>TRBV19|TRBJ1-5|-|-
CASTIPQGRNQPQHF
TGTGCCAGTACCATCCCCCAGGGACGGAATCAGCCCCAGCATTTT
>TRBV6-5|TRBJ1-6|-|-
CASSIASSYNSPLHF
TGTGCCAGCAGTATCGCGAGCTCCTATAATTCACCCCTCCACTTT
>TRBV10-3|TRBJ2-5|TRBD2|-
CATRGTSGVQETQYF
TGTGCCACCCGGGGGACTAGCGGGGTCCAAGAGACCCAGTACTTC
>TRBV27|TRBJ1-1|-|-
CASSFFPNTEAFF
TGTGCCAGCAGTTTTTTCCCCAACACTGAAGCTTTCTTT
>TRBV24-1|TRBJ2-7|-|-
CATSDSGRPYEQYF
TGTGCCACCAGTGACTCGGGACGGCCCTACGAGCAGTACTTC
>TRBV6-1|TRBJ2-1|TRBD1|-
CASSERQGYYNEQFF
TGTGCCAGCAGTGAGAGACAGGGCTACTACAATGAGCAGTTCTTC
>TRBV5-1|TRBJ1-4|-|-
CASSLEAGLNEKLFF
TGCGCCAGCAGCTTGGAGGCAGGTCTTAATGAAAAACTGTTTTTT
>TRBV7-2|TRBJ2-3|TRBD2|-
CASSLFTSGRAPENTQYF
TGTGCCAGCAGCTTATTCACTAGCGGGAGGGCCCCGGAAAATACGCAGTATTTT
>TRBV18|TRBJ2-3|TRBD1|-
CASSPTGGSTDTQYF
TGTGCCAGCTCCCCGACAGGGGGGAGCACAGATACGCAGTATTTT
>TRBV6-2/TRBV6-3|TRBJ2-7|-|-
CASSGRGANYEQYF
TGTGCCAGCAGTGGGAGGGGGGCTAACTACGAGCAGTACTTC
>TRBV19|TRBJ1-5|TRBD1|-
CASSITFGRQGTNQPQHF
TGTGCCAGTAGTATAACCTTCGGCAGACAGGGGACCAATCAGCCCCAGCATTTT
>TRBV5-1|TRBJ2-7|TRBD1|-
CASSPGTGYMYEQYF
TGCGCCAGCAGCCCTGGGACAGGGTACATGTACGAGCAGTACTTC
>TRBV15|TRBJ2-1|-|-
CATSRALVISIF
TGTGCCACCAGCAGAGCTCTCGTGATTTCGATCTTC
>TRBV27|TRBJ1-1|-|once
CASSLSDKTAEAFF
TGTGCCAGCAGTTTATCGGACAAAACAGCTGAAGCTTTCTTT
>TRBV27|TRBJ1-6|TRBD1|-
CASTNDRVGNSPLHF
TGTGCCAGCACCAACGACAGGGTGGGCAATTCACCCCTCCACTTT
>TRBV5-1|TRBJ1-4|TRBD1|-
CASSFRQGTNEKLFF
TGCGCCAGCAGCTTTCGACAGGGTACTAATGAAAAACTGTTTTTT
>TRBV7-9|TRBJ2-1|TRBD2|-
CASSSRTSGPSSYNEQFF
TGTGCCAGCAGCTCCCGGACTAGCGGGCCTTCTTCCTACAATGAGCAGTTCTTC
>TRBV18|TRBJ2-1|-|-
CASSPISGANNEQFF
TGTGCCAGCTCACCAATCAGCGGAGCAAACAATGAGCAGTTCTTC
>TRBV5-6|TRBJ2-5|-|once
CASTIQTQETQYF
TGTGCCAGCACCATACAGACCCAAGAGACCCAGTACTTC
>TRBV7-2|TRBJ2-1|-|-
CASSWAYEQFF
TGTGCCAGCAGCTGGGCTTATGAGCAGTTCTTC
>TRBV7-2|TRBJ1-3|TRBD1|-
CASSITQGGGNTIYF
TGTGCCAGCAGCATTACCCAGGGGGGTGGAAACACCATATATTTT
>TRBV6-5|TRBJ2-7|-|-
CASSYSGDRYEQYF
TGTGCCAGCAGTTACTCCGGGGATCGGTACGAGCAGTACTTC
>TRBV7-2|TRBJ2-7|-|once
CASSWTGGNEQYF
TGTGCCAGCAGCTGGACAGGCGGGAACGAGCAGTACTTC
>TRBV3-1/TRBV3-2|TRBJ2-1|-|-
CASSQVAGPYNEQFF
TGTGCCAGCAGCCAAGTGGCGGGGCCGTACAATGAGCAGTTCTTC
>TRBV29-1|TRBJ1-5|-|once
CSVDGGYGARGNQPQHF
TGCAGCGTTGACGGCGGATATGGGGCTAGGGGCAATCAGCCCCAGCATTTT
>TRBV29-1|TRBJ2-1|TRBD2|-
CSIGTSGAHEQFF
TGCAGCATAGGGACTAGCGGGGCCCATGAGCAGTTCTTC
>TRBV24-1|TRBJ2-7|TRBD1|few
CATRVRDRGHEQYF
TGTGCCACCAGAGTCCGGGACAGGGGGCACGAGCAGTACTTC
>TRBV19|TRBJ1-5|-|-
CASSMGGQKSNQPQHF
TGTGCCAGTAGTATGGGCGGTCAGAAAAGCAATCAGCCCCAGCATTTT
>TRBV15|TRBJ1-4|-|-
CATSRDGVDNEKLFF
TGTGCCACCAGCAGAGATGGGGTGGATAATGAAAAACTGTTTTTT
>TRBV5-1|TRBJ2-3|-|-
CASSQQHSTDTQYF
TGCGCCAGCAGCCAACAACATTCCACAGATACGCAGTATTTT